The clone carrying this T cell receptor beta chain appeared many times. Germline CDR1 is SGHRS and CDR2 is YFSETQ. Trimming removed 3 bases at V and 4 bases at J, with 10 bases between. This CDR3 has 13 residues. The data derive from a study of Graves' ophthalmopathy and Graves' hyperthyroidism. Hyperthyroidism patients were newly diagnosed, ill under 2 months, and aged 18 to 65 years. Amplification of TCR beta CDR3 regions used RNA transcripts. First-round RT-PCR relied on HTBI primers, and a second-round multiplex PCR came next. MiXCR, applied by TCRdb to the multiplex PCR reads, yields one record per CDR3 protein. Of around 1.1 million distinct CDR3 sequences in the sample, 35% to 40% were seen once.

The sequence was collected from an adult man with Graves' hyperthyroidism. The J gene is TRBJ2-5, the V gene TRBV5-1, with D possibly TRBD2 on 6 matching bases. Sequenced material: peripheral blood or thyroid tissue (not recorded which). DNA of the CDR3: TGCGCCAGCAGCTCCGAGGAGGGAGAGACCCAGTACTTC. This encodes CASSSEEGETQYF.